This T cell receptor beta chain was observed in a study of regulatory T cells in long-lasting Graves disease. Background on the study: Patients met the persistent Graves' disease definition after over 5 years of antithyroid drugs with positive TSH receptor antibodies.

Sample time point: persistent/refractory GD, antithyroid drugs over 5 years with positive TRAb. TCR sequences were obtained from RNA taken from PBMCs. CDR3 length: 13 residues. The germline gives CDR1 SNHLY, CDR2 FYNNEI. V lost 7 bases and J lost 0, with 8 bases in between. Sequencing libraries for TCR beta were prepared with iRepertoire HTBI primers and Arm-PCR of CDR3 regions. TCRdb analysed the multiplex PCR reads with MiXCR anew, one entry per CDR3 protein. The sample carries about 470,000 distinct CDR3 sequences, around 21% recorded once. Ten or more counts support this clonotype. Its specificity is unknown. Findings and caveats of the study: In persistent patients, shared public clonotypes (around 2,600) outnumbered those in new patients (about 1,000). Under persistent disease, TRBV28, TRBJ1-2 and TRBJ2-5 were used preferentially. Persistent Graves' patients had lower TCR diversity than newly diagnosed ones.

The specimen was peripheral blood mononuclear cells (PBMCs), collected when the disease was refractory, from a patient treated with antithyroid drugs. V gene TRBV2 combines with J gene TRBJ2-3; no reliable D call. This TCR was sampled from a female donor with Graves disease. CDR3 sequence: CASNSSSTDTQYF. The CDR3 DNA reads TGTGCCAGCAATAGTTCCAGCACAGATACGCAGTATTTT.